This T cell receptor (beta chain) was sequenced in a study of blood T cell repertoires in COVID-19. Study in general: Material from acute and convalescent COVID-19 was sourced from the United States, Italy and Spain. PBMCs, B-cell-depleted T cells, or T cells provided the cDNA or gDNA that made up the material.

The CDR3 extends over 15 amino acids. CDR1 and CDR2 from the germline V gene are SGHTA and FQGNSA. V was cut by 1 base and J by 1 base, with 10 bases left in between. Sequencing used immunoSEQ multiplex PCR; TCRdb keeps in-frame clones, though not all of them. The sample lists fewer than 120,000 clones, approximately 90% seen once, with about 5% in the top ten. This receptor was obtained from a human donor in a cohort sampled during active COVID-19. The rearrangement joins TRBV7-2 to TRBJ1-2, with no clear D. What was sequenced was peripheral blood. The CDR3 bases are TGTGCCAGCAGCTTAGGCCTGGGCCTTAACTATGGCTACACCTTC. This translates into CASSLGLGLNYGYTF.